One sample yielded the 29 T cell receptor beta chains listed below, sequenced in a study of patients with pleural tuberculosis. From the reads, TCRdb called clonotypes with MiXCR, one entry per CDR3 protein. This table holds around 49,000 distinct CDR3 sequences, about 7.3% found once. These receptors all come from a human donor with pleural tuberculosis.

This clonotype was seen ten or more times. The V gene is TRBV20-1, the J gene TRBJ2-5; D perhaps matches TRBD1 (6 bases). This CDR3 contains 14 residues. The V and J ends lost 4 bases and 0 bases respectively, with 12 bases between them. Per the germline V gene, CDR1 is DFQATT and CDR2 is SNEGSKA (reference sequence). The CDR3 loop is CSAKAGTHQETQYF. DNA of the CDR3: TGCAGTGCTAAGGCCGGGACACACCAAGAGACCCAGTACTTC.

The sample holds a few counts of this clonotype. This chain connects TRBV29-1 to TRBJ2-1, with D maybe TRBD2 (5 bases). In germline, CDR1 is SQVTM, CDR2 ANQGSEA. This CDR3 has 11 residues. Trimming left V 8 bases short and J 4 bases short, with 9 bases between. This chain's CDR3 is CSFGLYNEQFF. For the CDR3, the DNA is TGCAGCTTCGGACTTTACAATGAGCAGTTCTTC.

The CDR3 DNA follows: TGTGCCAGCACAGACTCAATGAACACTGAAGCTTTCTTT. This gives the protein CASTDSMNTEAFF. This chain uses TRBV12-3 or TRBV12-4 with TRBJ1-1; unclear D gene. V dropped 7 bases and J dropped 0 bases, with 9 bases sitting between them. The length of the CDR3 is 13 residues.

This clonotype appeared many times. The V and J genes are TRBV11-2 and TRBJ2-3, with 12 bases that match TRBD2. With 5 bases clipped from V and 7 bases from J, the junction kept 7 bases outside the gene matches. The CDR3 runs 15 residues. Germline V gene sequence: CDR1 SGHAT, CDR2 FQNNGV. The CDR3, as DNA: TGTGCCAGCAGCACTGGACTAGCGGGACGGAATACGCAGTATTTT. Its translation: CASSTGLAGRNTQYF.

This clonotype was seen more than once but under ten times. A much larger clone is a single base away; this may be a read error. The genes are TRBV15 and TRBJ1-5, with a tentative D call TRBD1 (5 bases). The germline V gene encodes CDR1 LNHNV and CDR2 YYDKDF (reference sequence). The CDR3 has 14 residues. The CDR3 DNA reads TGTGCCACCGGCAGGGCGGGCACCTATCAGCCCCAGCATTTT. Its protein product is CATGRAGTYQPQHF.

Comment on this clonotype: A read error may explain this, as a much larger clone is one base away. The CDR3 carries no conserved terminal phenylalanine or tryptophan, so it likely arises from a read error. This chain connects TRBV2 to TRBJ1-2; possibly TRBD1 for D (5 bases). Germline V gene lookup returns CDR1 SNHLY and CDR2 FYNNEI. This CDR3 comprises 13 residues. V lost 5 bases and J 3 bases, leaving 10 bases between the germline ends. The DNA for the CDR3 is TGTGCCAGCAGTCCGGACACCTACTATGGCTACACCCTC. This sequence encodes CASSPDTYYGYTL.

This clonotype was counted once. CDR3 bases: TGTGCCAGCAGTTACCAGACAGGGATGAACACTGAAGCTTTCTTT. Residues: CASSYQTGMNTEAFF. The gene calls are TRBV6-2 or TRBV6-3 and TRBJ1-1, with TRBD1 identical over 7 bases. CDR1 is MNHEY and CDR2 is SVGEGT in the germline V gene. The CDR3 spans 15 residues. V gave up 2 bases and J gave up 0 bases; unmatched junction bases: 3.

This clonotype was seen at least ten times. The chain recombines TRBV12-3 or TRBV12-4 with TRBJ2-1, with 7 bases identical to TRBD2. Trimming took 6 bases from V and 9 from J; bases not matched to a gene: 17. CDR3 length: 16 amino acids. The CDR3 region has the DNA TGTGCCAGCAGACTAGTCGGGACTAACCCTTCCTCTGAGCAGTTCTTC. Translation gives CASRLVGTNPSSEQFF.

This clonotype was counted ten times or more. The rearrangement links TRBV18 to TRBJ2-5, with D unclear. The CDR3 has 13 residues. Between the trimmed V and J ends, which lost 1 base and 0 bases, there was a span of 3 bases. CDR1 is KGHSH and CDR2 is LQKENI in the germline V gene. CDR3 sequence (DNA): TGTGCCAGCTCACCACTTAACCAAGAGACCCAGTACTTC. Its translation: CASSPLNQETQYF.

There are many counts of this clonotype. The chain combines TRBV3-1 with TRBJ2-1; 8 bases line up with TRBD2. Trimming cost V 1 base and J 2 bases; bases outside gene matches: 4. The CDR3 is 16 residues long. Germline lookup yields CDR1 LGHDT and CDR2 YNNKEL (reference sequence). CDR3 loop: CASSQVSSGAYNEQFF. The CDR3 DNA reads TGTGCCAGCAGCCAAGTTAGTAGCGGGGCCTACAATGAGCAGTTCTTC.

Points on this clonotype: This may be a read error: a much more frequent sequence differs by one nucleotide. The chain carries TRBV19 and TRBJ2-5, with a possible D match to TRBD2 (6 bases). Per the germline V gene, CDR1 is LNHDA and CDR2 is SQIVND (reference sequence). V lost 7 bases and J 7 bases, leaving 13 bases between the germline ends. The CDR3 is 12 residues long. DNA of the CDR3: TGTGCCAGTATCTCCGTCGGGGGGACCCAGTACTTC. It specifies CASISVGGTQYF.

This clonotype showed up just a few times. The genes are TRBV3-1 and TRBJ2-5, with no clear D. CDR1 LGHDT and CDR2 YNNKEL come from the germline V gene (reference sequence). Trimming took 4 bases from V and 3 from J, leaving 9 bases between them. CDR3 length equals 13 residues. DNA of the CDR3: TGTGCCAGCAGCCCCACTGGAGAAGAGACCCAGTACTTC. Amino acids: CASSPTGEETQYF.

This clonotype was found many times. The chain recombines TRBV24-1 with TRBJ2-5; tentative D call: TRBD1 (5 bases). The length of the CDR3 is 15 residues. V was shortened by 7 bases and J by 0 bases, with 14 bases between the two germline ends. Per germline, CDR1 KGHDR and CDR2 SFDVKD. CDR3 sequence: CATRSSRANQETQYF. In DNA form, the CDR3 reads TGTGCCACCAGGTCGAGCAGGGCTAACCAAGAGACCCAGTACTTC.

This clonotype was detected only a few times. This chain joins TRBV19 and TRBJ2-2, with no clear D. This CDR3 comprises 14 residues. Germline CDR1 reads LNHDA; CDR2 reads SQIVND (reference sequence). Trimming removed 1 base at V and 4 bases at J, with 7 bases between. The CDR3 region is CASSIAMGTGELFF. CDR3 nucleotides: TGTGCCAGTAGTATAGCGATGGGCACCGGGGAGCTGTTTTTT.

This clonotype occurred many times. The J gene is TRBJ2-1, the V gene TRBV12-3 or TRBV12-4; 10 nucleotides line up with TRBD2. The CDR3 runs to 16 residues. The J segment lost 5 bases and the V segment lost 4 bases, leaving 8 bases of the junction unmatched. The CDR3 DNA is TGTGCCAGCAGTTCCGAGCTAGCGGGAGCAAACAATGAGCAGTTCTTC. Protein product: CASSSELAGANNEQFF.

Many counts were recorded for this clonotype. The J gene is TRBJ2-3, the V gene TRBV14; D not resolved. V was pared by 0 bases and J by 6 bases, with 13 bases between. Germline V gene data show CDR1 as SGHDN and CDR2 as FVKESK. CDR3 length: 15 residues. The CDR3, as DNA: TGTGCCAGCAGCCAAGATTGGGCCCACACTGATACGCAGTATTTT. Translating gives CASSQDWAHTDTQYF.

This clonotype came up many times. This rearrangement joins TRBV6-2 or TRBV6-3 to TRBJ2-5; D remains unclear. Per germline, CDR1 MNHEY and CDR2 SVGEGT. V was cut by 6 bases and J by 6 bases, with 11 bases left in between. CDR3 size: 12 residues. The CDR3 DNA follows: TGTGCCAGCAGGGAAGGGCGACAGACCCAGTACTTC. It yields the protein CASREGRQTQYF.

About this clonotype itself: A single base separates this from a much larger clone, so it may be a read error. This chain connects TRBV11-1 to TRBJ2-5; D is unclear. V was cut by 1 base and J by 1 base, with 19 bases left in between. The CDR3 has 18 amino acids. Germline V lookup: CDR1 SGHAT, CDR2 FQDESV (reference sequence). The CDR3 bases are TGTGCCAGCAGCTTAGAGATAAGCAAAGTGATAACCCAAGAGACCCAGTACTTC. It specifies CASSLEISKVITQETQYF.

Regarding this clonotype: A much larger clone differs by one base, so this may be a read error. The CDR3 carries no conserved terminal phenylalanine or tryptophan, so it likely arises from a read error. This chain connects TRBV29-1 to TRBJ1-1; D is unresolved. Germline CDR1 reads SQVTM; CDR2 reads ANQGSEA. This CDR3 is built from 11 residues. The germline V and J ends were trimmed by 6 bases and 1 base, with 6 bases remaining between them. The CDR3 loop reads CSVIRNTEAFL. CDR3 DNA sequence: TGCAGCGTGATTAGGAACACTGAAGCTTTCCTT.

This clonotype has only a few counts. The chain links TRBV5-4 to TRBJ2-1, with D hard to call. This CDR3 has 14 residues. In germline, CDR1 is SGHNT, CDR2 YYREEE (reference sequence). V was shortened by 0 bases and J by 6 bases, with 10 bases between the two germline ends. The CDR3 reads CASSLGYGTNEQFF. The CDR3 DNA follows: TGTGCCAGCAGCTTGGGCTACGGAACCAATGAGCAGTTCTTC. Filled out from reference TRBV5-4 and TRBJ2-1, the complete variable domain reads ETGVTQSPTHLIKTRGQQVTLRCSSQSGHNTVSWYQQALGQGPQFIFQYYREEENGRGNFPPRFSGLQFPNYSSELNVNALELDDSALYLCASSLGYGTNEQFFGPGTRLTVL.

Only a few counts were recorded for this clonotype. One end of the junction varies from germline; a read error may be responsible. This rearrangement joins TRBV11-2 to TRBJ1-5, with TRBD1 as a possible D gene (6 bases). The CDR3 extends over 15 amino acids. The V gene's germline CDR1 is SGHAT and CDR2 FQNNGV. CDR3 in DNA: TGTGCCTGCAGCCCACAGCAGGGGTCGAGTCAGCCCCAGCATTTT. Translation gives CACSPQQGSSQPQHF.

This clonotype occurred many times. J is TRBJ1-2 and V is TRBV4-2, with D unclear. The CDR3 has 14 residues. Per germline, CDR1 LGHNA and CDR2 YNFKEQ. With 0 bases removed from V and 6 bases from J, the gap between germline ends came to 11 bases. This CDR3 is CASSQDTGLDGYTF. In nucleotides, the CDR3 is TGTGCCAGCAGCCAAGATACGGGTTTAGATGGCTACACCTTC.

This clonotype was seen repeatedly, ten times or more. The chain has TRBV20-1 and TRBJ1-1; D unclear. V was cut by 2 bases and J by 0 bases, with 10 bases left in between. Germline V gene lookup returns CDR1 DFQATT and CDR2 SNEGSKA (reference sequence). The CDR3 totals 14 residues. CDR3 nucleotide sequence: TGCAGTGCTAGAAAGATATCGATGAACACTGAAGCTTTCTTT. Protein: CSARKISMNTEAFF.

This clonotype was recorded many times. The genes are TRBV6-1 and TRBJ2-7; D possibly corresponds to TRBD1 (6 bases). V was shortened by 3 bases and J by 0 bases, with 9 bases between the two germline ends. Germline loops: CDR1 MNHNS, CDR2 SASEGT. This CDR3 spans 14 amino acids. The CDR3 loop is CASSDQGSSYEQYV. The CDR3 region has the DNA TGTGCCAGCAGTGATCAGGGGAGCTCCTACGAGCAGTACGTC.

This clonotype was detected ten times or more. A junction end diverges from the germline sequence, so it may reflect a read error. This rearrangement joins TRBV12-3 or TRBV12-4 to TRBJ2-1, with TRBD2 matching 10 bases. This CDR3 is built from 17 residues. The CDR3 reads CASSLAGVSGAYNEQFF. The CDR3, as DNA: TGTGCCAGCAGTCTAGCGGGAGTAAGTGGCGCCTACAATGAGCAGTTCTTC.

This clonotype was recorded many times. The rearrangement links TRBV19 to TRBJ2-3, with D maybe TRBD1 (6 bases). CDR3 length: 14 residues. Trimming shortened V by 7 bases and J by 2 bases, and 13 bases separated the two germline ends. Germline values: CDR1 LNHDA, CDR2 SQIVND (reference sequence). The CDR3 DNA reads TGTGCCAGTACCTCAGACAGGTCCACAGATACGCAGTATTTT. Translated, it gives CASTSDRSTDTQYF.

This chain uses TRBV29-1 with TRBJ2-1, with D possibly being TRBD1 (5 bases). Germline lookup yields CDR1 SQVTM and CDR2 ANQGSEA. V was pared by 4 bases and J by 0 bases, with 13 bases between. This CDR3 comprises 15 residues. The DNA for the CDR3 is TGCAGCGTTGTACAGGCTAGAAGCTCCTACAATGAGCAGTTCTTC. This sequence encodes CSVVQARSSYNEQFF.

J is TRBJ1-1 and V is TRBV19; 10 bases are a match to TRBD1. In germline, CDR1 is LNHDA, CDR2 SQIVND (reference sequence). This CDR3 comprises 13 residues. With V trimmed by 5 bases and J by 7 bases, 4 bases remained unmatched. The CDR3 loop reads CASSLTGGGEAFF. CDR3 coding DNA: TGTGCCAGTAGTTTGACAGGGGGCGGTGAAGCTTTCTTT.

This clonotype was observed many times. DNA of the CDR3: TGTGCCAGCAGCTTAGCTGACAGCTATGGCTACACCTTC. Its translation is CASSLADSYGYTF. The rearrangement links TRBV11-1 to TRBJ1-2; a possible D gene is TRBD1 (5 bases). Germline CDR1 SGHAT, CDR2 FQDESV (reference sequence). V shed 0 bases and J shed 4 bases, with 6 bases lying between them. This CDR3 is built from 13 residues.